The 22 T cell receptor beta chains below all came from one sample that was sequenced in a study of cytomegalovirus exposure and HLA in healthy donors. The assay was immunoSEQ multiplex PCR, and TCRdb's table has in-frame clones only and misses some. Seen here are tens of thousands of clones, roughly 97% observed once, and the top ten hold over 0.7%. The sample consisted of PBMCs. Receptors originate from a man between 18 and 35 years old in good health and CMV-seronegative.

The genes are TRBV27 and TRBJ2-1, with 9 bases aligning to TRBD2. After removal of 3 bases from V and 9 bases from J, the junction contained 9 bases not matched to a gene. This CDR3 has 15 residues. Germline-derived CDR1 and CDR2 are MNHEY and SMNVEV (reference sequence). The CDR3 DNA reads TGTGCCAGCAGTTTGGTTGGGACTAGCTCGGCTGAGCAGTTCTTC. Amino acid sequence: CASSLVGTSSAEQFF.

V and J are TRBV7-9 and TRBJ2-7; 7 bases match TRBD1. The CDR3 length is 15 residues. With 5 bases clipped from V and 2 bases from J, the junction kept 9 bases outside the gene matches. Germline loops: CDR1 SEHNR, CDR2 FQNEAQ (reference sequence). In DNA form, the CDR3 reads TGTGCCAGCAGCATAGGTCCAACAGGGGCCTACGAGCAGTACGTC. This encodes CASSIGPTGAYEQYV.

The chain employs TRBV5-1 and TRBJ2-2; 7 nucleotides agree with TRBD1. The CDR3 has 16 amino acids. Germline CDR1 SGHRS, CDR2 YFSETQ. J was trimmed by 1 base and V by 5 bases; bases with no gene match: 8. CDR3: CASSRGGNENTGELFF. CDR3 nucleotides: TGCGCCAGCAGTCGAGGGGGCAATGAGAACACCGGGGAGCTGTTTTTT.

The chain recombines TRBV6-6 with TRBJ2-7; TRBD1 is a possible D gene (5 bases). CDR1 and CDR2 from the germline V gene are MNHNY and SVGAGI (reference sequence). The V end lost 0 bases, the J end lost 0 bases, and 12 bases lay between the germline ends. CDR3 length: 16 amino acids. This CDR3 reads CASSYSVNRGSYEQYF. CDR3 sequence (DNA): TGTGCCAGCAGTTACTCGGTCAATAGGGGCTCCTACGAGCAGTACTTC.

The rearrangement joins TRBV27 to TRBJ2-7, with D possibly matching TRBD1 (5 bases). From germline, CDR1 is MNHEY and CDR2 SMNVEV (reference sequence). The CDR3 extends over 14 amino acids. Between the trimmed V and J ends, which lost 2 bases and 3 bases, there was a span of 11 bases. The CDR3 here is CASSLVQGSYEQYF. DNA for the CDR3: TGTGCCAGCAGTTTAGTCCAGGGCAGCTACGAGCAGTACTTC.

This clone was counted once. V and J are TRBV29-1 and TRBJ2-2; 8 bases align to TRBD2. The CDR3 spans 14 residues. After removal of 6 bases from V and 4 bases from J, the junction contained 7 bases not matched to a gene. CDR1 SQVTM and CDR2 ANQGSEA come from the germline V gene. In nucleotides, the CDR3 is TGCAGCGTCGGGGGGGGGTACAGCACCGGGGAGCTGTTTTTT. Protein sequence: CSVGGGYSTGELFF.

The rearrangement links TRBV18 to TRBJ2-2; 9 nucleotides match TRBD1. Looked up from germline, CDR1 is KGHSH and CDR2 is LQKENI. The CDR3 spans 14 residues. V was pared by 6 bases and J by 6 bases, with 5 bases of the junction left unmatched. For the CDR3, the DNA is TGTGCCAGCTCCCGGGACAGGGAGCCCGGGGAGCTGTTTTTT. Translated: CASSRDREPGELFF.

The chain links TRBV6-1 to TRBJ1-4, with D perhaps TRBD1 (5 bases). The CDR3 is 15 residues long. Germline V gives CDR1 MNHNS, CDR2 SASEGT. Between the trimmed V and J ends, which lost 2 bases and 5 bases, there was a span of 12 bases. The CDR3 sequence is CASSESVGRNEKLFF. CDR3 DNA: TGTGCCAGCAGTGAATCAGTGGGGCGGAATGAAAAACTGTTTTTT.

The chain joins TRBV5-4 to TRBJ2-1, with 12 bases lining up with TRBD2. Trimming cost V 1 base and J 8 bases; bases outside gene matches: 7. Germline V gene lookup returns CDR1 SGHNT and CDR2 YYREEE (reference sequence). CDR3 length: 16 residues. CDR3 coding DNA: TGTGCCAGCAGCTTGAAACTAGCGGGAGGTTGGGATGAGCAGTTCTTC. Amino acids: CASSLKLAGGWDEQFF. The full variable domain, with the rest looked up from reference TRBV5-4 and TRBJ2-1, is ETGVTQSPTHLIKTRGQQVTLRCSSQSGHNTVSWYQQALGQGPQFIFQYYREEENGRGNFPPRFSGLQFPNYSSELNVNALELDDSALYLCASSLKLAGGWDEQFFGPGTRLTVL.

The CDR3 nucleotides are TGCGCCAGCAGCACCCAGCTAGGTGGAGGGAATGGTGAGCAGTTCTTC. Translated, it gives CASSTQLGGGNGEQFF. This chain uses TRBV5-1 with TRBJ2-1; the D gene is possibly TRBD2 (6 bases). The CDR3 covers 16 residues. Trimming removed 4 bases at V and 9 bases at J, with 23 bases between. The germline V gene has CDR1 SGHRS and CDR2 YFSETQ.

The CDR3 loop reads CASRTGTSGTYEQYV. CDR3 nucleotide sequence: TGTGCCAGCAGAACCGGGACTAGCGGAACTTACGAGCAGTACGTC. The gene calls are TRBV2 and TRBJ2-7; 11 positions agree with TRBD2. Trimming at V came to 6 bases and at J to 4 bases, leaving 8 bases not matched to a gene. Germline lookup yields CDR1 SNHLY and CDR2 FYNNEI. The CDR3 covers 15 residues.

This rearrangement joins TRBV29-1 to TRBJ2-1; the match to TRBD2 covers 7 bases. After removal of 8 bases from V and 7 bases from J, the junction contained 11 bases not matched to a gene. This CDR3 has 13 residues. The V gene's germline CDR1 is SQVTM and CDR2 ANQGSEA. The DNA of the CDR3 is TGCAGCATCGATTGGGAGGGCGGGAATGAGCAGTTCTTC. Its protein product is CSIDWEGGNEQFF.

For the CDR3, the DNA is TGCGCCAGCAGCCAACGTGGCTTGCACAATGAGCAGTTCTTC. Translated: CASSQRGLHNEQFF. The chain carries TRBV4-1 and TRBJ2-1; no clear D. The CDR3 loop spans 14 amino acids. Trimming took off 2 bases at V and 5 bases at J, with 10 bases between the two ends. Looked up from germline, CDR1 is MGHRA and CDR2 is YSYEKL.

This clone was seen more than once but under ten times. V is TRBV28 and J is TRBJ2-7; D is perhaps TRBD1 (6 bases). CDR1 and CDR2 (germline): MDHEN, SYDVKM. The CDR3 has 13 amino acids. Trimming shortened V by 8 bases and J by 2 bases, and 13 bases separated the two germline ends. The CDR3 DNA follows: TGTGCCAGCGGATGGACAGCTGCCTACGAGCAGTACTTC. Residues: CASGWTAAYEQYF.

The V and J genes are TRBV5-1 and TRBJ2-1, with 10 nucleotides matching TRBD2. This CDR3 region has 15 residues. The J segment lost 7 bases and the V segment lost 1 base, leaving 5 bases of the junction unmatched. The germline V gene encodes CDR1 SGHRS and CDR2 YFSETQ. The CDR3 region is CASSLYGTSANEQFF. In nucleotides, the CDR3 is TGCGCCAGCAGCTTGTATGGGACTAGCGCTAATGAGCAGTTCTTC.

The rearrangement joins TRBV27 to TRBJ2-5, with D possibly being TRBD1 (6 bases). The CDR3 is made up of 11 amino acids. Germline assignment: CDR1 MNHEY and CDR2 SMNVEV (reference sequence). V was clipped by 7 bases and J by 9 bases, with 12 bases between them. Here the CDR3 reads CASKGPGAQYF. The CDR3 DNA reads TGTGCCAGCAAAGGCCCAGGGGCCCAGTACTTC.

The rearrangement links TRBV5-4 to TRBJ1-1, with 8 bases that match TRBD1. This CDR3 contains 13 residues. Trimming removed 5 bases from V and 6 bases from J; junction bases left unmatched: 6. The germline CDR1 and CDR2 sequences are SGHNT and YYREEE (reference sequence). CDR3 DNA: TGTGCCAGCAGGGCGGGACAGGCGCCTGAAGCTTTCTTT. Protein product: CASRAGQAPEAFF.

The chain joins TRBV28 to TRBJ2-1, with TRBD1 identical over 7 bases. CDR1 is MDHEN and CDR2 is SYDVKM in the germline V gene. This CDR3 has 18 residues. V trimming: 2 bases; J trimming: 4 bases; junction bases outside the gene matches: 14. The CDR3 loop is CASSLGGQSPILYNEQFF. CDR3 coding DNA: TGTGCCAGCAGTTTAGGGGGACAGTCACCCATTTTGTACAATGAGCAGTTCTTC. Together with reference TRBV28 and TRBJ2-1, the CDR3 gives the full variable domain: DVKVTQSSRYLVKRTGEKVFLECVQDMDHENMFWYRQDPGLGLRLIYFSYDVKMKEKGDIPEGYSVSREKKERFSLILESASTNQTSMYLCASSLGGQSPILYNEQFFGPGTRLTVL.

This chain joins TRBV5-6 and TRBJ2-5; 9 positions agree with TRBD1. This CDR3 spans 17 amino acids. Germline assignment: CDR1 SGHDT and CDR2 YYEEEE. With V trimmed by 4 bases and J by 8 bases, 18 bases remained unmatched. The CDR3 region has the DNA TGTGCCAGCAGCCGGACTTCGTTTTGGGGACAGGGAGCCACCCAGTACTTC. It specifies CASSRTSFWGQGATQYF.

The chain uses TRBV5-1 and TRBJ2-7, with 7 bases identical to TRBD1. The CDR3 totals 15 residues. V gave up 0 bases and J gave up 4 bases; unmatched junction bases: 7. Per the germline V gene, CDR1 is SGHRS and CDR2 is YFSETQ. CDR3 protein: CASSLGPDRRYEQYF. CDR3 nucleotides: TGCGCCAGCAGCTTGGGTCCGGACAGGAGATACGAGCAGTACTTC.

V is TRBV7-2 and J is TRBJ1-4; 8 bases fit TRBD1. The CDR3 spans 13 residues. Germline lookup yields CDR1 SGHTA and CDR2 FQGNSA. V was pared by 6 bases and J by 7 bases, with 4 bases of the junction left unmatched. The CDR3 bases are TGTGCCAGCAGTCCAGGGGGCAGTGAAAAACTGTTTTTT. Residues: CASSPGGSEKLFF.

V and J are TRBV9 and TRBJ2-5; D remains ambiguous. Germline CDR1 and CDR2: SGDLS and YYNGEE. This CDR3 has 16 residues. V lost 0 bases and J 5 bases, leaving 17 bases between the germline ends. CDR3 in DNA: TGTGCCAGCAGCGTAGATTTGGCAAATGCGAGGGAGACCCAGTACTTC. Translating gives CASSVDLANARETQYF.